Sequencing of this TCR beta chain was carried out in a study of blood T cell repertoires in COVID-19. Overall study context: Donors in the United States, Italy and Spain gave samples during acute or convalescent COVID-19.

Germline loops: CDR1 SGHDT, CDR2 YYEEEE. V was pared by 1 base and J by 1 base, with 12 bases between. This CDR3 comprises 16 residues. Those who participated ranged in age from roughly 18 to 90 years and resided in approximately 26 US areas. Researchers sorted participants into cohorts using their self-reported clinical history. Study processing details: Amplifying reference gene primers gave estimates of nucleated cell counts. The repertoire was sequenced with immunoSEQ multiplex PCR; TCRdb's copy has only in-frame clones and lacks some. V, J and clone size were drawn from that table, and D and trimming were deduced from the DNA. The repertoire holds 300,000 or so clones, with roughly nine tenths as singletons.

The chain uses TRBV5-6 and TRBJ1-5; tentatively, D is TRBD1 (6 bases). The receptor was derived from a young woman who had recovered from COVID-19. Sequencing was performed on PBMCs or T cells enriched from blood (not recorded which). Here the CDR3 reads CASSLFSGTSNQPQHF. Here the CDR3 DNA reads TGTGCCAGCAGCTTGTTTTCCGGGACAAGCAATCAGCCCCAGCATTTT. Supplemented by reference TRBV5-6 and TRBJ1-5, the full variable domain reads DAGVTQSPTHLIKTRGQQVTLRCSPKSGHDTVSWYQQALGQGPQFIFQYYEEEERQRGNFPDRFSGHQFPNYSSELNVNALLLGDSALYLCASSLFSGTSNQPQHFGDGTRLSIL.